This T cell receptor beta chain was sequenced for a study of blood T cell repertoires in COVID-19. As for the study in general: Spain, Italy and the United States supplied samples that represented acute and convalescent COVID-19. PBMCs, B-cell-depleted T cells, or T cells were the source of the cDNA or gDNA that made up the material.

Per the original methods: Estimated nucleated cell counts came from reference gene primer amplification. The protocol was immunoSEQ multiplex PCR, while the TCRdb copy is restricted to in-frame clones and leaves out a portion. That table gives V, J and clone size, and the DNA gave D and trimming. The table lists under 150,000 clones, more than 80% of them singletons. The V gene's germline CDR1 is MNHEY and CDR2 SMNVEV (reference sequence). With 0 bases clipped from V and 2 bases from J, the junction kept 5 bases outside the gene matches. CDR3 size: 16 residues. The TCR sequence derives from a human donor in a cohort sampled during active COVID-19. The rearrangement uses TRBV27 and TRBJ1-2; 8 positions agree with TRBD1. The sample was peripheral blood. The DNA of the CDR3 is TGTGCCAGCAGTTTATCGGGCCAGGGGGCGAACTATGGCTACACCTTC. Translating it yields CASSLSGQGANYGYTF.